Listed below are T cell receptor beta chains from one sample, sequenced in a study of T cell responses to AZD1222 COVID-19 vaccine. Some clones are missing from TCRdb's copy, which holds only in-frame ones; the method was immunoSEQ multiplex PCR. The sample lists 150,000 or so clones, about nine tenths occurring once. Sequences were derived from peripheral blood, sampled on day 0 of AZD1222 vaccination. The source is an adult in good health. Both conserved end residues are part of each CDR3. Each record gives: V gene, J gene, D gene, clone size, CDR3 DNA, CDR3 protein. D genes are given only for firm matches. The size of a clone is reported for some rows only, either as once, few or many, or as a class for expanded clones.

TRBV3-1/TRBV3-2	TRBJ2-1	.	.	TGTGCCAGCAGCCAAGACCTTAAATACAATGAGCAGTTCTTC	CASSQDLKYNEQFF
TRBV7-3	TRBJ2-7	TRBD1	.	TGTGCCAGCAGCATAGGGACAGGGTTCTACGAGCAGTACTTC	CASSIGTGFYEQYF
TRBV7-2	TRBJ2-7	.	.	TGTGCCAGCAGCTTAGCGCCAGGGCCCCTCTACGAGCAGTACTTC	CASSLAPGPLYEQYF
TRBV6-2/TRBV6-3	TRBJ2-1	TRBD2	.	TGTGCCAGCAGTCCCTGGGCCCTAGCGGGAGAAGTTAGGTCCTACAATGAGCAGTTCTTC	CASSPWALAGEVRSYNEQFF
TRBV11-1	TRBJ2-5	TRBD1	.	TGTGCCAGCAGCCTAGGGGACAGAGACCAAGAGACCCAGTACTTC	CASSLGDRDQETQYF
TRBV7-8	TRBJ2-7	TRBD2	.	TGTGCCAGCAGCTTCGGCGGGAGCTACGAGCAGTACTTC	CASSFGGSYEQYF
TRBV2	TRBJ2-1	TRBD2	.	TGTGCCAGCAGTGAGAGTAGCGGGAGCTCCTACAATGAGCAGTTCTTC	CASSESSGSSYNEQFF
TRBV5-5	TRBJ2-3	.	.	TGTGCCAGCAGCCCAACTAGCACAGATACGCAGTATTTT	CASSPTSTDTQYF
TRBV6-5	TRBJ1-1	.	once	TGTGCCAGCAGTCCGGACTTCGGTCTGACTGAAGCTTTCTTT	CASSPDFGLTEAFF
TRBV5-5	TRBJ2-1	.	.	TGTGCCAGCAGCTGGGATAAGGTTAATGAGCAGTTCTTC	CASSWDKVNEQFF
TRBV5-1	TRBJ1-3	TRBD1	.	TGCGCCAGCAGCCCAACAGGGGTTCCGGGAAACACCATATATTTT	CASSPTGVPGNTIYF
TRBV7-3	TRBJ2-3	.	.	TGTGCCAGCAGCTTAAGAGCGGGTGGAGATACGCAGTATTTT	CASSLRAGGDTQYF
TRBV10-1	TRBJ2-1	.	.	TGCGCCAGCAGTGATGTTGCGTCTAACTCCTACAATGAGCAGTTCTTC	CASSDVASNSYNEQFF
TRBV6-2/TRBV6-3	TRBJ1-2	.	.	TGTGCCAGCAGTTTTACCGATAACTATGGCTACACCTTC	CASSFTDNYGYTF
TRBV19	TRBJ2-6	.	.	TGTGCCAGTAGCTCGACAAGGTCACCCCAAGTTGGGGCCAACGTCCTGACTTTC	CASSSTRSPQVGANVLTF
TRBV21-1	TRBJ2-1	.	.	TGTGCCAGCAACTCCTCTAGCGGGAGCTCCTACAATGAGCAGTTCTTC	CASNSSSGSSYNEQFF
TRBV2	TRBJ2-5	.	once	TGTGCCAGCAGTCTTTCCTACCCGGGGGAGACCCAGTACTTC	CASSLSYPGETQYF
TRBV27	TRBJ2-2	.	.	TGTGCCAGCAGTTTATCCAACACCGGGGAGCTGTTTTTT	CASSLSNTGELFF
TRBV7-2	TRBJ2-1	TRBD2	.	TGTGCCAGCAGCTTAGTCCGCGGGAGGCTCTACAATGAGCAGTTCTTC	CASSLVRGRLYNEQFF
TRBV7-9	TRBJ2-1	.	once	TGTGCCAGCAGCTTAGCCTGGGCAGGTGAGCAGTTCTTC	CASSLAWAGEQFF
TRBV5-1	TRBJ1-2	.	.	TGCGCCAGCAGCGATACAGGGACCTATGGCTACACCTTC	CASSDTGTYGYTF
TRBV5-4	TRBJ2-3	.	.	TGTGCCAGCAGCTTGAACAGGGAGACAGATACGCAGTATTTT	CASSLNRETDTQYF
TRBV7-2	TRBJ2-7	.	.	TGTGCCAGCTCCGCGTCCTGGACAACCTACGAGCAGTACTTC	CASSASWTTYEQYF
TRBV18	TRBJ2-7	.	.	TGTGCCAGCTCACCACCGGGATCCTACGAGCAGTACTTC	CASSPPGSYEQYF
TRBV2	TRBJ1-1	TRBD1	.	TGTGCCAGCACTCTGGTGGGGACAGGGAGACTCACTGAAGCTTTCTTT	CASTLVGTGRLTEAFF
TRBV27	TRBJ1-4	.	.	TGTGCCAGCAGTCCCAGGAGAGCAACTAATGAAAAACTGTTTTTT	CASSPRRATNEKLFF
TRBV7-3	TRBJ1-1	TRBD1	.	TGTGCCAGCAGCTTTCAACAGGGGGGCACTGAAGCTTTCTTT	CASSFQQGGTEAFF
TRBV18	TRBJ1-1	.	.	TGTGCCAGCTCACAAATCCACGAGAACACTGAAGCTTTCTTT	CASSQIHENTEAFF
TRBV14	TRBJ2-7	TRBD2	.	TGTGCCAGCAGCCAAGACCTGGGACTAGCGGGAGTTTGGGCCTCCTACGAGCAGTACTTC	CASSQDLGLAGVWASYEQYF
TRBV29-1	TRBJ1-1	.	.	TGCAGCGTCGCGGAAGGGGCTGAAGCTTTCTTT	CSVAEGAEAFF
TRBV6-1	TRBJ1-2	.	.	TGTGCCAGCAGTGAAAGCGGGTCCTATGGCTACACCTTC	CASSESGSYGYTF
TRBV6-5	TRBJ2-1	.	.	TGTGCCAGCACCCTTAGGTCCGGGGTCTATGAGCAGTTCTTC	CASTLRSGVYEQFF
TRBV5-1	TRBJ2-5	TRBD1	.	TGCGCCAGCAGCCCGGCCGGGGACAGGGAACAGACCCAGTACTTC	CASSPAGDREQTQYF
TRBV4-1	TRBJ1-5	.	.	TGCGCCAGCAGCCAGCCTGTGAGGGGGAGCAATCAGCCCCAGCATTTT	CASSQPVRGSNQPQHF
TRBV20-1	TRBJ1-2	.	.	TGCAGTGCTAGTAACATGGAAAACTATGGCTACACCTTC	CSASNMENYGYTF
TRBV6-2/TRBV6-3	TRBJ2-5	.	.	TGTGCCAGCAGTTACAGGGCAGGCCAAGAGACCCAGTACTTC	CASSYRAGQETQYF
TRBV10-1	TRBJ2-7	.	.	TGCGCCAGCAGTGAGTATGGGGAGGTTTCCTACGAGCAGTACTTC	CASSEYGEVSYEQYF
TRBV6-5	TRBJ2-5	.	once	TGTGCCAGCAGTTACTCCTCAGGGATCTCCAGAACCCAGTACTTC	CASSYSSGISRTQYF
TRBV30	TRBJ1-1	.	.	TGTGCCTGGGGGGACCGGAACACTGAAGCTTTCTTT	CAWGDRNTEAFF
TRBV7-2	TRBJ2-7	.	.	TGTGCCAGCAGCACACAAACAGGGACGGGTTACGAGCAGTACTTC	CASSTQTGTGYEQYF
TRBV28	TRBJ1-4	.	few	TGTGCCAGCAGACAGACGTGGGGTACTAATGAAAAACTGTTTTTT	CASRQTWGTNEKLFF
TRBV7-2	TRBJ1-5	TRBD1	once	TGTGCCAGCAGTACCGGGACAGGGATTTTGAGGGATCAGCCCCAGCATTTT	CASSTGTGILRDQPQHF
TRBV11-3	TRBJ1-2	.	.	TGTGCCAGCAGCCGGGACATTTATGGCTACACCTTC	CASSRDIYGYTF
TRBV15	TRBJ2-1	TRBD2	.	TGTGCCACCAGCAGAGGGGAACTAGCGGGATTGTACTATGAGCAGTTCTTC	CATSRGELAGLYYEQFF
TRBV18	TRBJ1-1	.	.	TGTGCCAGCTCACTCCAGGGAGGGCACACTGAAGCTTTCTTT	CASSLQGGHTEAFF
TRBV6-4	TRBJ1-6	TRBD1	.	TGTGCCAGCAGTGACTCGGACAGGTCACCCCTCCACTTT	CASSDSDRSPLHF
TRBV28	TRBJ1-1	.	once	TGTGCCAGCGGATCCTCTGGGAGGGGAAGACTGTACACTGAAGCTTTCTTT	CASGSSGRGRLYTEAFF